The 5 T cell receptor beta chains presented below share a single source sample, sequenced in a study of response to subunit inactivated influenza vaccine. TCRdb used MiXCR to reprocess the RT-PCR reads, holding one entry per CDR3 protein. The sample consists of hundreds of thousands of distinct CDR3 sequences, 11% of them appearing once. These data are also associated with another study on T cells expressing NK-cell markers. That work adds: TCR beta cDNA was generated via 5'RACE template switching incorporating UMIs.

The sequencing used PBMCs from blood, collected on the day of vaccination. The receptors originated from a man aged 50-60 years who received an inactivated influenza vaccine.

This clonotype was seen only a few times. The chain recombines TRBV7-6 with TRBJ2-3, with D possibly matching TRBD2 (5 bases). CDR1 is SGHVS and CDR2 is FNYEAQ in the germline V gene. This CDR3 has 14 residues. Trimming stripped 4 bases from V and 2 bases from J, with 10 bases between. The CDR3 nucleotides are TGTGCCAGCAGCTCCTGGACTGACACAGATACGCAGTATTTT. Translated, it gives CASSSWTDTDTQYF.

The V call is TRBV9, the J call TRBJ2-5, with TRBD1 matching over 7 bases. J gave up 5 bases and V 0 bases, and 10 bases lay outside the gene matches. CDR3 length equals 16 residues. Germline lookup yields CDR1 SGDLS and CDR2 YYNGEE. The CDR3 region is CASSVDSVPTGETQYF. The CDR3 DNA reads TGTGCCAGCAGCGTAGATTCTGTTCCGACAGGGGAGACCCAGTACTTC.

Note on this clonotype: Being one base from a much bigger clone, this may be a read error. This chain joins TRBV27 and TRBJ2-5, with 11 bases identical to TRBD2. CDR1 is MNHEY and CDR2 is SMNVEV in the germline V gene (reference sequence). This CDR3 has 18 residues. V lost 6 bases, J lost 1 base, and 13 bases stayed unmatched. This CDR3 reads CASSSAVIGTSGQETQYF. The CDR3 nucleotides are TGTGCCAGCAGCTCCGCCGTTATAGGGACTAGCGGCCAAGAGACCCAGTACTTC.

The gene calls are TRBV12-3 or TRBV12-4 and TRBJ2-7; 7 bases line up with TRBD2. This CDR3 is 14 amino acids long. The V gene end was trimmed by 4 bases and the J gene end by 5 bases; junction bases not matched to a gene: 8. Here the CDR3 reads CASSSRQGGHEQYF. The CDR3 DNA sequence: TGTGCCAGCAGTTCCCGGCAGGGAGGGCACGAGCAGTACTTC.

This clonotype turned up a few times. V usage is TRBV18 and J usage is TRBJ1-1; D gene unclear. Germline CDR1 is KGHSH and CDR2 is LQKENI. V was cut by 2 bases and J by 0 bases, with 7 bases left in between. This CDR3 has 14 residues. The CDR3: CASSPKTLNTEAFF. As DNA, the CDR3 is TGTGCCAGCTCACCAAAGACACTGAACACTGAAGCTTTCTTT. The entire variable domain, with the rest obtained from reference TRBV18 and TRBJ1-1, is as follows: NAGVMQNPRHLVRRRGQEARLRCSPMKGHSHVYWYRQLPEEGLKFMVYLQKENIIDESGMPKERFSAEFPKEGPSILRIQQVVRGDSAAYFCASSPKTLNTEAFFGQGTRLTVV.